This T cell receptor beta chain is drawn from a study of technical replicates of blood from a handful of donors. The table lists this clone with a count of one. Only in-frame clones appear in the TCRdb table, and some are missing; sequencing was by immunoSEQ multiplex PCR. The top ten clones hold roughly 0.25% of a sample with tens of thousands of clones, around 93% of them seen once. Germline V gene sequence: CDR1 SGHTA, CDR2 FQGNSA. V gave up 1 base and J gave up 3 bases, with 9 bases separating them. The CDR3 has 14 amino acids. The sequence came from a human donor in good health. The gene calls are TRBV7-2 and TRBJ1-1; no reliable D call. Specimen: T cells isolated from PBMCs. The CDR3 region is CASSLVRVDTEAFF. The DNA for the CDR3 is TGTGCCAGCAGCTTAGTACGGGTGGACACTGAAGCTTTCTTT. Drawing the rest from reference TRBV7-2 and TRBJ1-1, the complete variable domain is GAGVSQSPSNKVTEKGKDVELRCDPISGHTALYWYRQSLGQGLEFLIYFQGNSAPDKSGLPSDRFSAERTGGSVSTLTIQRTQQEDSAVYLCASSLVRVDTEAFFGQGTRLTVV.